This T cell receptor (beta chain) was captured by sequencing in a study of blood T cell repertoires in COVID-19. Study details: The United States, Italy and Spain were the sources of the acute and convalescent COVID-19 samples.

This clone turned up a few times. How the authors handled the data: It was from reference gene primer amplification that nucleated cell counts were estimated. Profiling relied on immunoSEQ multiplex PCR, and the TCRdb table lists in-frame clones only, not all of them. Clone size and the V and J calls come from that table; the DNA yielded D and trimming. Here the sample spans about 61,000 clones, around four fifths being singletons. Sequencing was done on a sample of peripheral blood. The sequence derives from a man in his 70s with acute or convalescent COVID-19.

The CDR3 DNA follows: TGTGCCAGCAGCTTCGAGCGGGGGGGCACAGATACGCAGTATTTT. Amino acid sequence: CASSFERGGTDTQYF. V and J are TRBV11-2 and TRBJ2-3; 9 bases agree with TRBD2. The CDR3 sequence is 15 residues long. V dropped 3 bases and J dropped 1; count of bases not matched to a gene: 2. CDR1 is SGHAT and CDR2 is FQNNGV in the germline V gene.